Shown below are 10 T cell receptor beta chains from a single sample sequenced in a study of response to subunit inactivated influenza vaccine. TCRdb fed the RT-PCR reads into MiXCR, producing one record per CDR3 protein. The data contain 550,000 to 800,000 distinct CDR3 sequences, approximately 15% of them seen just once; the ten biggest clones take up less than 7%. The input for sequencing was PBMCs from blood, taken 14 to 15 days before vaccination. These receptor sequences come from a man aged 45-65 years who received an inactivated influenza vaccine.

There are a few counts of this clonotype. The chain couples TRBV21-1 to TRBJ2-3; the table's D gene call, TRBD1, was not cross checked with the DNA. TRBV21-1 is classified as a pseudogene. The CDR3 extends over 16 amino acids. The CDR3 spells CASSNGTKGTTDTQYF. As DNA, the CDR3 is TGTGCCAGCAGCAACGGGACAAAGGGTACGACAGATACGCAGTATTTT.

As DNA, the CDR3 is TGCGCCAATATCAAGAGGGCGTGCTACGAGCAGTACTTC. It translates to CANIKRACYEQYF. The V gene is TRBV5-1, the J gene TRBJ2-7, with TRBD2 as a possible D gene (5 bases). The CDR3 is made up of 13 amino acids. Trimming left V 9 bases short and J 3 bases short, with 16 bases between. Germline-derived CDR1 and CDR2 are SGHRS and YFSETQ.

The CDR3 sequence is CASSSTGSQPQHF. The CDR3 nucleotides are TGTGCCAGCAGTTCCACAGGGTCTCAGCCCCAGCATTTT. This chain links TRBV6-6 with TRBJ1-5; possible D gene TRBD1, 6 bases. Trimming removed 4 bases from V and 6 bases from J, with 10 bases in between. The V gene's germline CDR1 is MNHNY and CDR2 SVGAGI (reference sequence). This CDR3 spans 13 amino acids.

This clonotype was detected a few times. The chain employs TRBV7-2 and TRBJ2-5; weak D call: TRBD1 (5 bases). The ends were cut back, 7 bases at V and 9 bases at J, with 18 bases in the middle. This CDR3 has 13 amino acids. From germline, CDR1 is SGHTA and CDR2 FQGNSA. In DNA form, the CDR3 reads TGTGCCAGCAATCAGGGTAGTCTTTTGGCCCAGTACTTC. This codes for CASNQGSLLAQYF.

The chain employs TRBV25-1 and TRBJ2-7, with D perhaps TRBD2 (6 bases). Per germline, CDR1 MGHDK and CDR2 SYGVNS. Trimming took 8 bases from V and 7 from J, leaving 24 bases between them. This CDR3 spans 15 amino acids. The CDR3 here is CASCPGSRRVGEQYF. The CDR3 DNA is TGTGCCAGCTGCCCAGGTAGCAGGAGGGTGGGGGAGCAGTACTTC.

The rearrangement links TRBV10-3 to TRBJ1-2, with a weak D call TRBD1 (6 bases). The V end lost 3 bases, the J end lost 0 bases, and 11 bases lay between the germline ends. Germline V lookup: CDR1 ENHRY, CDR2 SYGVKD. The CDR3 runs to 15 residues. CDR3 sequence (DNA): TGTGCCATCAGTGATTCAGGACAGTCTAACTATGGCTACACCTTC. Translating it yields CAISDSGQSNYGYTF.

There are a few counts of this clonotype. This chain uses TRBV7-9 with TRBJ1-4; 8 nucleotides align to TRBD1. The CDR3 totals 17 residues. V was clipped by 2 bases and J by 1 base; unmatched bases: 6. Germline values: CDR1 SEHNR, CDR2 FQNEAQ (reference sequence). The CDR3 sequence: CASSLQGALRTNEKLFF. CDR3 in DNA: TGTGCCAGCAGCTTACAGGGGGCTCTGAGAACTAATGAAAAACTGTTTTTT.

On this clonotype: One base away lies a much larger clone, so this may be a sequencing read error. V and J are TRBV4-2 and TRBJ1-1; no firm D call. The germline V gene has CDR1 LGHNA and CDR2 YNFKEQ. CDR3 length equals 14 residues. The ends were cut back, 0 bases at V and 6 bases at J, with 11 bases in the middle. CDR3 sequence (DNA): TGTGCCAGCAGCCAAGAATTTGGGCTCCCTGAAGCTTTCTTT. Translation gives CASSQEFGLPEAFF.

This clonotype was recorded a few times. CDR3 sequence reads: CSVHSPGQGYGYTF. DNA for the CDR3: TGCAGCGTACATTCCCCGGGACAGGGCTATGGCTACACCTTC. The gene calls are TRBV29-1 and TRBJ1-2; 9 bases align to TRBD1. V lost 6 bases to trimming and J lost 4 bases; unmatched junction nucleotides: 9. CDR1 is SQVTM and CDR2 is ANQGSEA in the germline V gene. The CDR3 has 14 residues.

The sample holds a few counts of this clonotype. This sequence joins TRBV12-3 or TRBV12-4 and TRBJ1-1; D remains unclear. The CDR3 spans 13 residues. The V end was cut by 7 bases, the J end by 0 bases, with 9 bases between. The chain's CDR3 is CASTLSMNTEAFF. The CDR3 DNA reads TGTGCCAGCACTCTGTCCATGAACACTGAAGCTTTCTTT.